The T cell receptor beta chain under discussion was sequenced for a study of graft-versus-host responses after intestinal transplantation. The overall study: After anti-thymocyte globulin induction, recipients took tacrolimus and steroids for 2 to 3 years. The study, taken as a whole, reports: The recipient marrow held GvH clones, and some of them showed up first in ileum or blood.

Clones were sequenced by immunoSEQ multiplex PCR, and TCRdb holds only the in-frame ones, with some missing. The table lists tens of thousands of clones, about 90% of them singletons, with approximately 1.3% in the top ten. Remarks on this clone: What it recognizes is unknown.

Germline V gives CDR1 PRHDT, CDR2 FYEKMQ (reference sequence). There are 14 residues in the CDR3. Trimming cost V 2 bases and J 3 bases, with 10 bases left between them. The V and J genes are TRBV13 and TRBJ1-2; no firm D call. This receptor was taken from a human donor who received an intestinal transplant. Specimen: unstimulated CD8+ T cells sorted from spleen or lymph node cells, collected before intestinal transplant. The CDR3 DNA is TGTGCCAGCAGCTTACGCGGCACCGACTATGGCTACACCTTC. Its protein product is CASSLRGTDYGYTF.